The rows below give T cell receptor beta chains drawn from one sample of a study of blood T cell repertoires in COVID-19. The method was immunoSEQ multiplex PCR; TCRdb's version includes in-frame clones alone and lacks a portion of them. The sample holds about 170,000 clones, about 86% seen once. The material sequenced was peripheral blood. The receptors were sampled from a man aged 18 to 29 with active or convalescent COVID-19. Each CDR3 is given with its conserved first and last residue. Clone sizes are given selectively: once, few, many, or a class where the clone is expanded.

NA,TRBV2,CASKRTGSGGYTF
NA,TRBV19,CASSIAGGTFVYNEQFF
NA,TRBV19,CASSIGDRRLGEKLFF
NA,TRBV28,CASRGSVGAAYGYTF
NA,TRBV5-6,CASSLAGTGGFRANYGYTF
NA,TRBV20-1,CGTGSQPQHF
NA,TRBV6-5,CASSYGTGGGNIQYF
NA,TRBV29-1,CSAQAGGGYTF
NA,TRBV25-1,CASSLTGTEAFF
NA,TRBV9,CASSVVGSRSGTDTQYF
NA,TRBV9,CASSVVSTLVGGELFF
NA,TRBV28,CASSLTGLPGPQHF
NA,TRBV3-1/TRBV3-2,CASSQGGLGGVDAFF
NA,TRBV6-5,CASSQGGNEQFF
few,TRBV27,CASTKGLATDTQYF
NA,TRBV6-5,CASSRQGQGVGYTF
NA,TRBV5-1,CASSSGDIYGYTF
NA,TRBV9,CASNLGGTPTYEQYF
NA,TRBV7-2,CASSLGGRANEKLFF
NA,TRBV28,CASSSQNTEAFF